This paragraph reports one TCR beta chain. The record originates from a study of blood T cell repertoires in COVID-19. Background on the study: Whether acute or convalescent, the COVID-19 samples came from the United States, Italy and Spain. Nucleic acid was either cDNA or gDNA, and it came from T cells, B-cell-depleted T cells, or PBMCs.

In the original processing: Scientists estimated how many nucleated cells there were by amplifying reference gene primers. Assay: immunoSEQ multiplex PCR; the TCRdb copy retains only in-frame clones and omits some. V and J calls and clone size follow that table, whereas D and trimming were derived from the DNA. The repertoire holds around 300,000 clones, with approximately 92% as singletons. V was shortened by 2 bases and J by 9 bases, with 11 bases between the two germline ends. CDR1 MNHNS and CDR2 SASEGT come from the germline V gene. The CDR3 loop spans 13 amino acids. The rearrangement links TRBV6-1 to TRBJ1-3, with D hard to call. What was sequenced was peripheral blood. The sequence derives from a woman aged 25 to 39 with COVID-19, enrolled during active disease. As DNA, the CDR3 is TGTGCCAGCAGTGAAACACTGCGGGTCACCATATATTTT. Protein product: CASSETLRVTIYF.